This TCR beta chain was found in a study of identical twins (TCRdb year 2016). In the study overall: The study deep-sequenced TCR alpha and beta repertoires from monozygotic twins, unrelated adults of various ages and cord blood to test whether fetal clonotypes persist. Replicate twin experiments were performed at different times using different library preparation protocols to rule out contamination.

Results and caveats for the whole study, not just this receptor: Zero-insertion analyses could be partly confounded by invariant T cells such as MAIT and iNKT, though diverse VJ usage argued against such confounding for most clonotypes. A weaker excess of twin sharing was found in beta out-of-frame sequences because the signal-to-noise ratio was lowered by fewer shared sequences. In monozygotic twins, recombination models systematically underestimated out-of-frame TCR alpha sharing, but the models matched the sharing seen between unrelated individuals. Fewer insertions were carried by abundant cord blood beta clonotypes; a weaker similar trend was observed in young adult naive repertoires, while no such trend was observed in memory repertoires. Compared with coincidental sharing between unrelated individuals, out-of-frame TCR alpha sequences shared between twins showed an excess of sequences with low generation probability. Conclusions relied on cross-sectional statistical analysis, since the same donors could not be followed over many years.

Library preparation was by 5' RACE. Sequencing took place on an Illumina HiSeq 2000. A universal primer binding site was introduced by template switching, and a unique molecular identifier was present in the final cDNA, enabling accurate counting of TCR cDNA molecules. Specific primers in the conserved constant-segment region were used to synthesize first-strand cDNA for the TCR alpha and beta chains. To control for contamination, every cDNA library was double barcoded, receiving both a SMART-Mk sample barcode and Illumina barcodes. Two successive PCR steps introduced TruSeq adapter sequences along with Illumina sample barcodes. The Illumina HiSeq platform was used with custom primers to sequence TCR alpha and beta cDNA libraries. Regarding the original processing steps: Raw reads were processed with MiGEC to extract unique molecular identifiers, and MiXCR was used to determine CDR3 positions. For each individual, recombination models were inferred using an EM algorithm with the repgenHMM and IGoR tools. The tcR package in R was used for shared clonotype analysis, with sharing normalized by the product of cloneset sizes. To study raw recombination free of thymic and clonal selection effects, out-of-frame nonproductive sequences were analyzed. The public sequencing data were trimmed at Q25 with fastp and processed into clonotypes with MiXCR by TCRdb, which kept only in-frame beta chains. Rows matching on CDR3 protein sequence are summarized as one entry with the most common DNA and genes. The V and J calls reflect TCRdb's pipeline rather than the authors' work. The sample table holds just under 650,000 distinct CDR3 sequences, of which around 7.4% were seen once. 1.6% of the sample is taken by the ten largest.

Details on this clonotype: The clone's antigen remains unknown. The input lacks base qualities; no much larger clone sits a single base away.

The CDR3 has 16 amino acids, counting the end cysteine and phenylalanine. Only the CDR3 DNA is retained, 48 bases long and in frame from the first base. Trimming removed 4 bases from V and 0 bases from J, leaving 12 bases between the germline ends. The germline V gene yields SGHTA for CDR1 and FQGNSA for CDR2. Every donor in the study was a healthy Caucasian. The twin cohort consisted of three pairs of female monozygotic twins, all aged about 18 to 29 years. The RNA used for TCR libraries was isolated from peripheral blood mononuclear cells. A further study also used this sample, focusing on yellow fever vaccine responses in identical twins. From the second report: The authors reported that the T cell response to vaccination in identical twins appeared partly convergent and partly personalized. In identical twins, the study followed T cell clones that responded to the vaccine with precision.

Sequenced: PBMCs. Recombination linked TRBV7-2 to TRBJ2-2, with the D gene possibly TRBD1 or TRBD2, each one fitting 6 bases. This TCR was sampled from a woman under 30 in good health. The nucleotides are TGTGCCAGCAGCTCCAGGGGACTGGCGAACACCGGGGAGCTGTTTTTT. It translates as CASSSRGLANTGELFF. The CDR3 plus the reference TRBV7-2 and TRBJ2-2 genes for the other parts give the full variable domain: GAGVSQSPSNKVTEKGKDVELRCDPISGHTALYWYRQSLGQGLEFLIYFQGNSAPDKSGLPSDRFSAERTGGSVSTLTIQRTQQEDSAVYLCASSSRGLANTGELFFGEGSRLTVL.